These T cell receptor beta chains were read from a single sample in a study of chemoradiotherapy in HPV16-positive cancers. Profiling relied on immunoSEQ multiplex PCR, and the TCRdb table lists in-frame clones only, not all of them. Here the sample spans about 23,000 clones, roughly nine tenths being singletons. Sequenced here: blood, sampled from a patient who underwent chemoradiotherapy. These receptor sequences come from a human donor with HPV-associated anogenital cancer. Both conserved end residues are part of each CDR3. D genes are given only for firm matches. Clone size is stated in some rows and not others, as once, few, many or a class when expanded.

CDR3 protein: CASSQVAGARFEQYF; CDR3 DNA: TGCGCCAGCAGCCAAGTGGCGGGCGCCCGGTTCGAGCAGTACTTC; clone size: NA; D gene: NA; J gene: TRBJ2-7; V gene: TRBV4-3
CDR3 protein: CACNGGPGNTIYF; CDR3 DNA: TGTGCTTGTAACGGGGGGCCTGGAAACACCATATATTTT; clone size: NA; D gene: NA; J gene: TRBJ1-3; V gene: TRBV6-5
CDR3 protein: CASSLNRGLDTEAFF; CDR3 DNA: TGTGCCAGCAGCCTGAACAGGGGCCTGGACACTGAAGCTTTCTTT; clone size: NA; D gene: TRBD1; J gene: TRBJ1-1; V gene: TRBV6-5
CDR3 protein: CASSWDRGFDTEAFF; CDR3 DNA: TGTGCCAGCAGCTGGGACAGGGGGTTCGACACTGAAGCTTTCTTT; clone size: few; D gene: TRBD1; J gene: TRBJ1-1; V gene: TRBV11-2
CDR3 protein: CASSTGDEQFF; CDR3 DNA: TGTGCCAGTAGTACGGGGGATGAGCAGTTCTTC; clone size: NA; D gene: NA; J gene: TRBJ2-1; V gene: TRBV19
CDR3 protein: CASSYAGETQYF; CDR3 DNA: TGTGCCAGCAGCTACGCAGGGGAGACCCAGTACTTC; clone size: NA; D gene: NA; J gene: TRBJ2-5; V gene: TRBV7-2
CDR3 protein: CASSPPGQGTEAFF; CDR3 DNA: TGTGCCAGCAGCCCCCCGGGACAGGGCACTGAAGCTTTCTTT; clone size: NA; D gene: TRBD1; J gene: TRBJ1-1; V gene: TRBV5-5
CDR3 protein: CASSLPSGGADTQYF; CDR3 DNA: TGTGCCAGCAGCCTTCCTAGCGGGGGGGCAGATACGCAGTATTTT; clone size: once; D gene: TRBD2; J gene: TRBJ2-3; V gene: TRBV5-5
CDR3 protein: CSVEGGDPDPYEQYF; CDR3 DNA: TGCAGCGTTGAAGGGGGCGATCCGGATCCCTACGAGCAGTACTTC; clone size: NA; D gene: NA; J gene: TRBJ2-7; V gene: TRBV29-1
CDR3 protein: CASRGGSANEKLFF; CDR3 DNA: TGCGCCAGCAGGGGGGGGTCGGCTAATGAAAAACTGTTTTTT; clone size: NA; D gene: NA; J gene: TRBJ1-4; V gene: TRBV10-1
CDR3 protein: CASSLEAGDYEQYF; CDR3 DNA: TGTGCCAGCAGCTTAGAAGCGGGTGACTACGAGCAGTACTTC; clone size: few; D gene: NA; J gene: TRBJ2-7; V gene: TRBV7-2
CDR3 protein: CASSPQGGSNQPQHF; CDR3 DNA: TGTGCCAGCTCACCACAGGGGGGCAGCAATCAGCCCCAGCATTTT; clone size: NA; D gene: NA; J gene: TRBJ1-5; V gene: TRBV18
CDR3 protein: CAWTPNPNTEAFF; CDR3 DNA: TGTGCCTGGACCCCGAACCCGAACACTGAAGCTTTCTTT; clone size: NA; D gene: NA; J gene: TRBJ1-1; V gene: TRBV30
CDR3 protein: CASSRFPGTEAFF; CDR3 DNA: TGTGCCAGCAGCCGCTTTCCAGGGACTGAAGCTTTCTTT; clone size: NA; D gene: NA; J gene: TRBJ1-1; V gene: TRBV7-8
CDR3 protein: CASSSNRWAGELFF; CDR3 DNA: TGTGCCAGCAGCTCGAATCGGTGGGCCGGGGAGCTGTTTTTT; clone size: once; D gene: NA; J gene: TRBJ2-2; V gene: TRBV9
CDR3 protein: CASSDSTGTQYF; CDR3 DNA: TGTGCCAGCAGCGACTCGACAGGGACCCAGTACTTC; clone size: once; D gene: NA; J gene: TRBJ2-5; V gene: TRBV9
CDR3 protein: CASSPSHYEQYF; CDR3 DNA: TGTGCCAGCAGCCCGAGCCACTACGAGCAGTACTTC; clone size: NA; D gene: NA; J gene: TRBJ2-7; V gene: TRBV9
CDR3 protein: CASSYLGTGGGYTF; CDR3 DNA: TGTGCCAGCAGTTATTTAGGGACAGGGGGTGGCTACACCTTC; clone size: once; D gene: TRBD1; J gene: TRBJ1-2; V gene: TRBV6-6
CDR3 protein: CASSLARWGETQYF; CDR3 DNA: TGTGCCAGCAGCTTAGCTAGATGGGGGGAGACCCAGTACTTC; clone size: NA; D gene: NA; J gene: TRBJ2-5; V gene: TRBV7-8
CDR3 protein: CASSEIEGTLTGELFF; CDR3 DNA: TGTGCCAGCAGTGAAATAGAGGGGACCCTAACCGGGGAGCTGTTTTTT; clone size: NA; D gene: NA; J gene: TRBJ2-2; V gene: TRBV6-1
CDR3 protein: CASSLVQGPTEAFF; CDR3 DNA: TGTGCCAGCAGCTTAGTTCAGGGGCCCACTGAAGCTTTCTTT; clone size: NA; D gene: NA; J gene: TRBJ1-1; V gene: TRBV7-9
CDR3 protein: CASSDRRMGETQYF; CDR3 DNA: TGCGCCAGCAGTGATAGAAGGATGGGAGAGACCCAGTACTTC; clone size: NA; D gene: NA; J gene: TRBJ2-5; V gene: TRBV10-2
CDR3 protein: CASSLGGRVNEQFF; CDR3 DNA: TGTGCCAGCAGCTTAGGAGGGAGGGTGAATGAGCAGTTCTTC; clone size: NA; D gene: TRBD2; J gene: TRBJ2-1; V gene: TRBV7-6
CDR3 protein: CASSYRTGKPYEQYF; CDR3 DNA: TGTGCCAGCAGTTACAGGACAGGGAAACCCTACGAGCAGTACTTC; clone size: NA; D gene: TRBD1; J gene: TRBJ2-7; V gene: TRBV6-6
CDR3 protein: CAHSRAQAYEQYF; CDR3 DNA: TGTGCTCATTCAAGGGCCCAGGCCTACGAGCAGTACTTC; clone size: NA; D gene: NA; J gene: TRBJ2-7; V gene: TRBV30
CDR3 protein: CASSFPTSGALTDTQYF; CDR3 DNA: TGCGCCAGCAGCTTCCCGACTAGCGGGGCACTCACAGATACGCAGTATTTT; clone size: NA; D gene: TRBD2; J gene: TRBJ2-3; V gene: TRBV5-1
CDR3 protein: CAWTQAGAEGEQFF; CDR3 DNA: TGTGCCTGGACTCAAGCGGGAGCAGAAGGGGAGCAGTTCTTC; clone size: NA; D gene: TRBD2; J gene: TRBJ2-1; V gene: TRBV30
CDR3 protein: CASSAEGEQFF; CDR3 DNA: TGTGCCAGCAGCGCCGAGGGTGAGCAGTTCTTC; clone size: NA; D gene: NA; J gene: TRBJ2-1; V gene: TRBV6-6
CDR3 protein: CASSFPGGPNEQYF; CDR3 DNA: TGTGCCAGCAGCTTCCCGGGGGGGCCCAACGAGCAGTACTTC; clone size: NA; D gene: TRBD2; J gene: TRBJ2-7; V gene: TRBV5-6
CDR3 protein: CAWSPPGNTIYF; CDR3 DNA: TGTGCCTGGAGTCCCCCTGGAAACACCATATATTTT; clone size: NA; D gene: NA; J gene: TRBJ1-3; V gene: TRBV30
CDR3 protein: CASSLSGGITYGYTF; CDR3 DNA: TGTGCCAGCAGCTTGAGCGGAGGTATAACTTATGGCTACACCTTC; clone size: NA; D gene: NA; J gene: TRBJ1-2; V gene: TRBV5-8
CDR3 protein: CASRKTSGSGNEQFF; CDR3 DNA: TGTGCCAGCAGAAAGACTAGCGGGAGTGGAAATGAGCAGTTCTTC; clone size: NA; D gene: TRBD2; J gene: TRBJ2-1; V gene: TRBV5-4
CDR3 protein: CASSPWRTGGPRSSYEQYF; CDR3 DNA: TGTGCCAGCAGCCCATGGAGGACAGGGGGCCCTAGGAGCTCCTACGAGCAGTACTTC; clone size: NA; D gene: NA; J gene: TRBJ2-7; V gene: TRBV21-1
CDR3 protein: CASSVEAGPSPLHF; CDR3 DNA: TGTGCCAGCAGCGTTGAAGCAGGGCCATCACCCCTCCACTTT; clone size: NA; D gene: NA; J gene: TRBJ1-6; V gene: TRBV9
CDR3 protein: CASSLGLNQPQHF; CDR3 DNA: TGTGCCAGCAGCTTAGGGCTCAATCAGCCCCAGCATTTT; clone size: once; D gene: NA; J gene: TRBJ1-5; V gene: TRBV11-2
CDR3 protein: CAWAYRANYGYTF; CDR3 DNA: TGTGCCTGGGCGTATAGGGCGAACTATGGCTACACCTTC; clone size: NA; D gene: NA; J gene: TRBJ1-2; V gene: TRBV30
CDR3 protein: CASSDSHSGANVLTF; CDR3 DNA: TGTGCCAGCAGTGACTCACACTCTGGGGCCAACGTCCTGACTTTC; clone size: NA; D gene: NA; J gene: TRBJ2-6; V gene: TRBV6-4
CDR3 protein: CASSYSGRSTGELFF; CDR3 DNA: TGTGCCAGCAGTTACTCCGGCAGAAGCACCGGGGAGCTGTTTTTT; clone size: NA; D gene: NA; J gene: TRBJ2-2; V gene: TRBV6-5
CDR3 protein: CASSRDNNYGYTF; CDR3 DNA: TGTGCCAGTAGCCGGGACAATAACTATGGCTACACCTTC; clone size: NA; D gene: NA; J gene: TRBJ1-2; V gene: TRBV19
CDR3 protein: CASSQDPRGGPRDEQFF; CDR3 DNA: TGTGCCAGCAGCCAAGATCCTAGGGGCGGGCCCAGGGATGAGCAGTTCTTC; clone size: NA; D gene: NA; J gene: TRBJ2-1; V gene: TRBV14
CDR3 protein: CASSQGGTGRNTIYF; CDR3 DNA: TGCGCCAGCAGCCAAGGGGGGACCGGGAGAAACACCATATATTTT; clone size: NA; D gene: NA; J gene: TRBJ1-3; V gene: TRBV4-3
CDR3 protein: CASSQDMGTQYF; CDR3 DNA: TGTGCCAGCAGCCAAGATATGGGGACCCAGTACTTC; clone size: NA; D gene: NA; J gene: TRBJ2-5; V gene: TRBV4-2
CDR3 protein: CASSSGTTINNEQFF; CDR3 DNA: TGTGCCAGCAGTTCCGGGACCACCATTAACAATGAGCAGTTCTTC; clone size: NA; D gene: NA; J gene: TRBJ2-1; V gene: TRBV7-6
CDR3 protein: CASSYGLPVGQPQHF; CDR3 DNA: TGTGCCAGCAGTTACGGCCTCCCCGTGGGGCAGCCCCAGCATTTT; clone size: NA; D gene: NA; J gene: TRBJ1-5; V gene: TRBV6-5
CDR3 protein: CASSIKAGGHTETQYF; CDR3 DNA: TGTGCCAGTAGTATAAAGGCAGGGGGCCACACAGAGACCCAGTACTTC; clone size: NA; D gene: TRBD1; J gene: TRBJ2-5; V gene: TRBV19
CDR3 protein: CASSGPPNTEAFF; CDR3 DNA: TGTGCCAGCAGTGGACCACCGAACACTGAAGCTTTCTTT; clone size: NA; D gene: NA; J gene: TRBJ1-1; V gene: TRBV2
CDR3 protein: CASRGQGPHSNQPQHF; CDR3 DNA: TGCGCCAGCAGGGGGCAGGGGCCCCATAGCAATCAGCCCCAGCATTTT; clone size: NA; D gene: NA; J gene: TRBJ1-5; V gene: TRBV10-1
CDR3 protein: CASSFIGGTGVSPLHF; CDR3 DNA: TGTGCCAGCAGCTTTATCGGGGGGACAGGGGTCTCACCCCTCCACTTT; clone size: NA; D gene: TRBD1; J gene: TRBJ1-6; V gene: TRBV5-8
CDR3 protein: CSGDRAGAGYTF; CDR3 DNA: TGCAGCGGGGACAGGGCGGGGGCTGGCTACACCTTC; clone size: NA; D gene: TRBD1; J gene: TRBJ1-2; V gene: TRBV29-1
CDR3 protein: CAIAEGYGYTF; CDR3 DNA: TGTGCCATCGCCGAGGGGTATGGCTACACCTTC; clone size: NA; D gene: NA; J gene: TRBJ1-2; V gene: TRBV10-3
CDR3 protein: CASTADTEAFF; CDR3 DNA: TGTGCCAGCACCGCGGACACTGAAGCTTTCTTT; clone size: NA; D gene: NA; J gene: TRBJ1-1; V gene: TRBV7-9